A selection of T cell receptor beta chains follows, all from one sample in a study of T-cell memory formation after mild COVID-19. TCRdb processed the 5' RACE reads anew with MiXCR; each CDR3 protein has one entry. The sample lists approximately 260,000 distinct CDR3 sequences, 15% to 20% occurring once. The sample taken for sequencing was PBMCs or a T cell subset sorted from them (not recorded which). The receptor set was obtained from a man younger than 35 who had mild COVID-19 (a few samples of this study predate the infection). Cell type and time point are not known. CDR3s leave out the opening cysteine and the closing phenylalanine or tryptophan.

TRBV6-5 | ASSYSSSGLGETQY
TRBV4-1 | ASSPGTGWDEQY
TRBV9 | ASSVFELAGDTQY
TRBV6-2/TRBV6-3 | ASSYKRGAYNEQF
TRBV9 | ASSAGVGQINYGYT
TRBV6-5 | ASSSIGTVEAF
TRBV5-1 | ASSSRQDRNTEAF
TRBV9 | ASSDSGGAVGTQY
TRBV12-3/TRBV12-4 | ASSNSGVYGYT
TRBV5-1 | ASSLNGDWTEAF
TRBV5-1 | ASSWDTQNTEAF
TRBV2 | ASSDGGGYNEQF
TRBV4-1 | ASSTTWDTDTQY